This TCR beta chain emerged from a study of blood T cell repertoires in COVID-19. Study as a whole: Samples taken during acute and convalescent COVID-19 were collected in the United States, Italy and Spain. T cells, B-cell-depleted T cells, or PBMCs supplied cDNA or gDNA.

Per the original methods: Reference gene primer amplification in the assay estimated nucleated cell counts. Clones were sequenced by immunoSEQ multiplex PCR, and TCRdb holds only the in-frame ones, with some missing. D and trimming were read from the DNA, whereas the V and J calls and clone size are those reported in that table. Of 200,000 to 300,000 clones listed, 91% are singletons. Enrolment of Seattle patients took place during active infection, and they were followed longitudinally. There are 14 residues in the CDR3. Germline CDR1 is KGHSH and CDR2 is LQKENI. The V end was cut by 0 bases, the J end by 8 bases, with 13 bases between.

Input material: peripheral blood. The TCR sequence derives from a person aged 18 to 35 with COVID-19, enrolled during active disease. The V and J genes are TRBV18 and TRBJ1-2; D is unclear. In nucleotides, the CDR3 is TGTGCCAGCTCACCACCGCCTAGTGCGGGAGGCTACACCTTC. This translates into CASSPPPSAGGYTF. Using reference TRBV18 and TRBJ1-2 for the parts outside the CDR3, the full variable domain is NAGVMQNPRHLVRRRGQEARLRCSPMKGHSHVYWYRQLPEEGLKFMVYLQKENIIDESGMPKERFSAEFPKEGPSILRIQQVVRGDSAAYFCASSPPPSAGGYTFGSGTRLTVV.